These T cell receptor beta chains were read from a single sample in a study of shared clonotypes between healthy human individuals. Here immunoSEQ multiplex PCR was the method, and the copy in TCRdb shows in-frame clones only, minus some. The data contain about 680,000 clones, around 78% of them singletons. Sequenced material: memory CD4+ T cells sorted from blood. Source of these receptors: a woman younger than 45 in good health. Each CDR3 is given with its conserved first and last residue. Each record gives: V gene, clone size, J gene, D gene, CDR3 DNA, CDR3 protein. A D gene is named only where the DNA matches it firmly. Clone size is not always given. Where it is, it says once, few, many or a class for expanded clones.

v_call: TRBV15; clone_size: .; j_call: TRBJ2-2; d_call: .; cdr3_nt: TGTGCCACCAGCAGAGTCGGAGGAACCGGGGAGCTGTTTTTT; cdr3_aa: CATSRVGGTGELFF
v_call: TRBV19; clone_size: .; j_call: TRBJ2-1; d_call: TRBD2; cdr3_nt: TGTGCCAGTAGTATCCGACTAGCGGGAGGGAACTACAATGAGCAGTTCTTC; cdr3_aa: CASSIRLAGGNYNEQFF
v_call: TRBV5-6; clone_size: .; j_call: TRBJ1-1; d_call: TRBD1; cdr3_nt: TGTGCCAGCAGCTTGAGGGACAGGGTCACTGAAGCTTTCTTT; cdr3_aa: CASSLRDRVTEAFF
v_call: TRBV19; clone_size: .; j_call: TRBJ2-5; d_call: TRBD2; cdr3_nt: TGTGCCAGTAGTATTCTGTCTAGCGGGAGAATCCGAGAGACCCAGTACTTC; cdr3_aa: CASSILSSGRIRETQYF
v_call: TRBV6-5; clone_size: once; j_call: TRBJ2-7; d_call: .; cdr3_nt: TGTGCCAGCAGTACCTGGTCCAGGGGCAACGAGCAGTACTTC; cdr3_aa: CASSTWSRGNEQYF
v_call: TRBV5-1; clone_size: .; j_call: TRBJ2-5; d_call: TRBD2; cdr3_nt: TGCGCCAGCAGCCTCGGGACTAGCGGACAAGAGACCCAGTACTTC; cdr3_aa: CASSLGTSGQETQYF
v_call: TRBV10-3; clone_size: .; j_call: TRBJ1-1; d_call: .; cdr3_nt: TGTGCCATCAGCGTGACAGACGAACCTCCAGCTTTCTTT; cdr3_aa: CAISVTDEPPAFF
v_call: TRBV19; clone_size: many; j_call: TRBJ1-2; d_call: .; cdr3_nt: TGTGCCAGTAGTATATCAGGATTCGGCTATGGCTACACCTTC; cdr3_aa: CASSISGFGYGYTF
v_call: TRBV5-1; clone_size: .; j_call: TRBJ1-4; d_call: TRBD1; cdr3_nt: TGCGCCAGCAGCTTGGACCGGACAGGGTATGGTGAAAAACTGTTTTTT; cdr3_aa: CASSLDRTGYGEKLFF
v_call: TRBV10-3; clone_size: .; j_call: TRBJ2-1; d_call: TRBD2; cdr3_nt: TGTGCCATCAGCCACGGGACTAGCGGGAATGAGCAGTTCTTC; cdr3_aa: CAISHGTSGNEQFF
v_call: TRBV29-1; clone_size: .; j_call: TRBJ1-5; d_call: .; cdr3_nt: TGCAGCGTTTCCGAGACAGGAAATCAGCCCCAGCATTTT; cdr3_aa: CSVSETGNQPQHF
v_call: TRBV4-1; clone_size: once; j_call: TRBJ2-1; d_call: .; cdr3_nt: TGCGCCAGCAGTCAAACCCCTTGGGGAGAGCAGTTCTTC; cdr3_aa: CASSQTPWGEQFF
v_call: TRBV5-1; clone_size: .; j_call: TRBJ2-5; d_call: TRBD2; cdr3_nt: TGCGCCAGTACCCAAGCGGGAGTGGAGACCCAGTACTTC; cdr3_aa: CASTQAGVETQYF
v_call: TRBV2; clone_size: .; j_call: TRBJ2-1; d_call: .; cdr3_nt: TGTGCTAGCGGGGAGGGGGCCGTATACAATGAGCAGTTCTTC; cdr3_aa: CASGEGAVYNEQFF
v_call: TRBV6-6; clone_size: few; j_call: TRBJ1-5; d_call: .; cdr3_nt: TGTGCCAGCAGTTACGGAGGGCATCAGCCCCAGCATTTT; cdr3_aa: CASSYGGHQPQHF
v_call: TRBV29-1; clone_size: .; j_call: TRBJ2-5; d_call: TRBD2; cdr3_nt: TGCAGCCTTTCGGGGAGAGGGGAGGGACAAGAGACCCAGTACTTC; cdr3_aa: CSLSGRGEGQETQYF
v_call: TRBV4-1; clone_size: once; j_call: TRBJ1-5; d_call: TRBD1; cdr3_nt: TGCGCCAGCAGCCACGCCGGGACAGGGGGCTGGCAGCCCCAGCATTTT; cdr3_aa: CASSHAGTGGWQPQHF
v_call: TRBV5-1; clone_size: few; j_call: TRBJ2-1; d_call: .; cdr3_nt: TGCGCCAGCAGTCCCGCCAGGCCCTCCTACAATGAGCAGTTCTTC; cdr3_aa: CASSPARPSYNEQFF
v_call: TRBV28; clone_size: .; j_call: TRBJ1-4; d_call: .; cdr3_nt: TGTGCCAGCAGTTTACCCCCGGGACGACTGAATGAAAAACTGTTTTTT; cdr3_aa: CASSLPPGRLNEKLFF
v_call: TRBV7-3; clone_size: .; j_call: TRBJ2-3; d_call: .; cdr3_nt: .; cdr3_aa: CASSFGSGGPSDTQYF
v_call: TRBV19; clone_size: few; j_call: TRBJ1-2; d_call: .; cdr3_nt: TGTGCCAGTAGGGATAAGCGTCCAGGTGGCTACACCTTC; cdr3_aa: CASRDKRPGGYTF
v_call: TRBV5-1; clone_size: few; j_call: TRBJ2-2; d_call: TRBD2; cdr3_nt: TGCGCCAGCAGCTTGGGACTAGCGGGGAACACCGGGGAGCTGTTTTTT; cdr3_aa: CASSLGLAGNTGELFF
v_call: TRBV11-2; clone_size: .; j_call: TRBJ2-7; d_call: TRBD1; cdr3_nt: TGTGCCAGCAGCTTAATCGGGACAGGGCAGTCGTACGAGCAGTACTTC; cdr3_aa: CASSLIGTGQSYEQYF
v_call: TRBV29-1; clone_size: .; j_call: TRBJ1-4; d_call: .; cdr3_nt: TGCAGCGTTGAATTGGCAACTAATGAAAAACTGTTTTTT; cdr3_aa: CSVELATNEKLFF
v_call: TRBV7-6; clone_size: .; j_call: TRBJ1-1; d_call: .; cdr3_nt: TGTGCCAGCAGCCATGGGGTACAGGACACTGAAGCTTTCTTT; cdr3_aa: CASSHGVQDTEAFF
v_call: TRBV6-5; clone_size: .; j_call: TRBJ1-4; d_call: .; cdr3_nt: TGTGCCAGCACCGCTACATGGGGTAATGAAAAACTGTTTTTT; cdr3_aa: CASTATWGNEKLFF
v_call: TRBV10-1; clone_size: .; j_call: TRBJ2-7; d_call: TRBD2; cdr3_nt: TGCGCCAGCAGTAAGGAACTAGCGGGAGTTAACGAGCAGTACTTC; cdr3_aa: CASSKELAGVNEQYF
v_call: TRBV5-1; clone_size: .; j_call: TRBJ2-7; d_call: TRBD2; cdr3_nt: TGCGCCAGCAGCTTAGGGACTAGCGGGAATAACAAGCAGTACTTC; cdr3_aa: CASSLGTSGNNKQYF
v_call: TRBV6-1; clone_size: few; j_call: TRBJ2-1; d_call: .; cdr3_nt: TGTGCCAGCGCGAGGGTGGGGGATAACAATGAGCAGTTCTTC; cdr3_aa: CASARVGDNNEQFF
v_call: TRBV18; clone_size: .; j_call: TRBJ2-7; d_call: .; cdr3_nt: TGTGCCAGCTCACCGGCCGGGCCTCTGAGAGAGCAGTACTTC; cdr3_aa: CASSPAGPLREQYF
v_call: TRBV5-1; clone_size: .; j_call: TRBJ2-5; d_call: TRBD1; cdr3_nt: TGCGCCAGCAGCCACGGGACAGGGACCGTGACCCAGTACTTC; cdr3_aa: CASSHGTGTVTQYF
v_call: TRBV5-1; clone_size: .; j_call: TRBJ1-2; d_call: .; cdr3_nt: TGCGCCAGCAGAAAAACCGGGCAGGGCCCAAGGGGCTACACCTTC; cdr3_aa: CASRKTGQGPRGYTF
v_call: TRBV5-6; clone_size: .; j_call: TRBJ2-7; d_call: .; cdr3_nt: TGTGCCAGCAGCTCCAGGGCCTACGAGCAGTACTTC; cdr3_aa: CASSSRAYEQYF
v_call: TRBV7-9; clone_size: .; j_call: TRBJ2-1; d_call: TRBD1; cdr3_nt: TGTGCCAGCAGTCGGACAGGGGCCAACAATGAGCAGTTCTTC; cdr3_aa: CASSRTGANNEQFF
v_call: TRBV28; clone_size: .; j_call: TRBJ2-7; d_call: .; cdr3_nt: TGTGCCAGCACCCGCCCCTTAGAGAACGAGCAGTACTTC; cdr3_aa: CASTRPLENEQYF
v_call: TRBV7-9; clone_size: .; j_call: TRBJ1-1; d_call: .; cdr3_nt: TGTGCCAGCAGCTTATTTGGACAGATGAACACTGAAGCTTTCTTT; cdr3_aa: CASSLFGQMNTEAFF
v_call: TRBV28; clone_size: .; j_call: TRBJ2-7; d_call: .; cdr3_nt: TGTGCCAGCAGCTCCCCATCCGGACCAGCCCCCTACGAGCAGTACTTC; cdr3_aa: CASSSPSGPAPYEQYF
v_call: TRBV2; clone_size: .; j_call: TRBJ2-1; d_call: TRBD2; cdr3_nt: TGTGCCAGCAGTAACGGACTAGCGGGAGGGTCTGGTAGTAATGAGCAGTTCTTC; cdr3_aa: CASSNGLAGGSGSNEQFF
v_call: TRBV19; clone_size: .; j_call: TRBJ1-4; d_call: TRBD1; cdr3_nt: TGTGCCAGTAGTGACGGGACAGGAAGAATTGCAACTAATGAAAAACTGTTTTTT; cdr3_aa: CASSDGTGRIATNEKLFF
v_call: TRBV6-5; clone_size: .; j_call: TRBJ1-2; d_call: TRBD1; cdr3_nt: TGTGCCAGCAGTTATGACACAGGGGCCCGAGGGTATGGCTACACCTTC; cdr3_aa: CASSYDTGARGYGYTF
v_call: TRBV28; clone_size: .; j_call: TRBJ1-4; d_call: TRBD1; cdr3_nt: TGTGCCAGCAGATCAGGGGGCGTAACTAATGAAAAACTGTTTTTT; cdr3_aa: CASRSGGVTNEKLFF
v_call: TRBV19; clone_size: .; j_call: TRBJ2-7; d_call: .; cdr3_nt: TGTGCCAGTAGTATGGGTAGAGGTCTCGGCGAGCAGTACTTC; cdr3_aa: CASSMGRGLGEQYF
v_call: TRBV2; clone_size: .; j_call: TRBJ1-1; d_call: .; cdr3_nt: TGTGCCGCCCAGAGGGGGATTGTCCAGCTAAACACTGAAGCTTTCTTT; cdr3_aa: CAAQRGIVQLNTEAFF
v_call: TRBV7-9; clone_size: .; j_call: TRBJ1-4; d_call: .; cdr3_nt: TGTGCCAGCAGCTTAGCCTGGGACATCGAAGTCGAAAAACTGTTTTTT; cdr3_aa: CASSLAWDIEVEKLFF
v_call: TRBV21-1; clone_size: .; j_call: TRBJ2-7; d_call: .; cdr3_nt: TGTGCCAGCAGCGGACGGGTAGCGTCCCGGAGCTCCTACGAGCAGTACTTC; cdr3_aa: CASSGRVASRSSYEQYF
v_call: TRBV7-8; clone_size: .; j_call: TRBJ1-2; d_call: .; cdr3_nt: TGTGCCAGCAGCTTAAGTCCCTCTGGCAACTATGGCTACACCTTC; cdr3_aa: CASSLSPSGNYGYTF
v_call: TRBV5-8; clone_size: .; j_call: TRBJ1-5; d_call: .; cdr3_nt: TGTGCCAGCAGCTCACGTGGGCAGGCAGGTAATCAGCCCCAGCATTTT; cdr3_aa: CASSSRGQAGNQPQHF